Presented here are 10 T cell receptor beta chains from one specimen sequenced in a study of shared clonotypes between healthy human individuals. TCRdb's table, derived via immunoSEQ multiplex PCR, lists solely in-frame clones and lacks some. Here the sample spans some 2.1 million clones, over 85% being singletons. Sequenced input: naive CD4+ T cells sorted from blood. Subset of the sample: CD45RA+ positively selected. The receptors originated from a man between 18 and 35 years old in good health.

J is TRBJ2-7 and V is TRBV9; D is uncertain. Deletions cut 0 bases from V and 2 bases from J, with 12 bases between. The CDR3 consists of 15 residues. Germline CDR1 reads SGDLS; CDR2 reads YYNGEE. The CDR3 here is CASSVGSTFTYEQYF. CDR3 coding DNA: TGTGCCAGCAGCGTAGGCAGCACTTTTACCTACGAGCAGTACTTC.

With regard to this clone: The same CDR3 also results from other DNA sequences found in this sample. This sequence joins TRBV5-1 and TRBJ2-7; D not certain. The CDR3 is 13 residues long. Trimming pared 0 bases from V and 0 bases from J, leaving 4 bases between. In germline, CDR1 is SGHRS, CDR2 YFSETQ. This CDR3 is CASSLAASYEQYF. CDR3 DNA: TGCGCCAGCAGCTTGGCCGCCTCCTACGAGCAGTACTTC.

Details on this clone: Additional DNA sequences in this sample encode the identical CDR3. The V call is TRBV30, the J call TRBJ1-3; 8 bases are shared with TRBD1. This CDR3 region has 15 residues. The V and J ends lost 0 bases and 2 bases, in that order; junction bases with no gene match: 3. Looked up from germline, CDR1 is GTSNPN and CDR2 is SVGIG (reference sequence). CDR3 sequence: CAWSVRTGTGNTIYF. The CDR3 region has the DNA TGTGCCTGGAGTGTCAGGACAGGGACTGGAAACACCATATATTTT.

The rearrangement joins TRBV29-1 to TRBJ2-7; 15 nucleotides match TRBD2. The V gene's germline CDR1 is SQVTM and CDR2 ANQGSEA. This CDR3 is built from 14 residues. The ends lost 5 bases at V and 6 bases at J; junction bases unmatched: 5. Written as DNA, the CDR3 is TGCAGCGTTAGGACTAGCGGGGGGGCAGGCGAGCAGTACTTC. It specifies CSVRTSGGAGEQYF.

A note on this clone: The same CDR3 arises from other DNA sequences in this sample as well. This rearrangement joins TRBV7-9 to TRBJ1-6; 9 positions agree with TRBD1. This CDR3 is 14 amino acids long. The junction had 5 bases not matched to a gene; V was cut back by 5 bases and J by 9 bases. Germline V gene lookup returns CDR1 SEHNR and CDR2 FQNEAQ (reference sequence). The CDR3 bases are TGTGCCAGCAGCCTCGGACAGGGGAGTTCACCCCTCCACTTT. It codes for CASSLGQGSSPLHF. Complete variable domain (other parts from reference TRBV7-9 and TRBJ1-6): DTGVSQNPRHKITKRGQNVTFRCDPISEHNRLYWYRQTLGQGPEFLTYFQNEAQLEKSRLLSDRFSAERPKGSFSTLEIQRTEQGDSAMYLCASSLGQGSSPLHFGNGTRLTVT.

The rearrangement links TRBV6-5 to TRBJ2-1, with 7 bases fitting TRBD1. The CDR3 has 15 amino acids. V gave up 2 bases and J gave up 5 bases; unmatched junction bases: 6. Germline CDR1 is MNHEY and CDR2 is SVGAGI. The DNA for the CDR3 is TGTGCCAGCAGTTACGTTTCGAGGGGGCACAATGAGCAGTTCTTC. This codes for CASSYVSRGHNEQFF.

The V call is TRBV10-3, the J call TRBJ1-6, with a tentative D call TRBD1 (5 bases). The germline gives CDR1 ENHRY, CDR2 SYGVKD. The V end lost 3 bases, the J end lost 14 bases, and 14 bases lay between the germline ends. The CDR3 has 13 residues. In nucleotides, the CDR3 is TGTGCCATCAGTGAAGGGGCAGCCCAAACCCTCCACTTT. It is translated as CAISEGAAQTLHF.

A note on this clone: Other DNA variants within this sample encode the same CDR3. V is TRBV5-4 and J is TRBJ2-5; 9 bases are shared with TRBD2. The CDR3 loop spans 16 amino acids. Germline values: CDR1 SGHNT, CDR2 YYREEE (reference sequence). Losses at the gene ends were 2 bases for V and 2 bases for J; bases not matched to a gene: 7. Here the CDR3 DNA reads TGTGCCAGCAGCTTAGTGGGGCGGGAGGGTCAAGAGACCCAGTACTTC. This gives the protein CASSLVGREGQETQYF.

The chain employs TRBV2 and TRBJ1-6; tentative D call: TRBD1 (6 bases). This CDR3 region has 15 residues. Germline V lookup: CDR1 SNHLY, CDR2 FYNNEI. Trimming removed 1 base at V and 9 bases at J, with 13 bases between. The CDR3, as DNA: TGTGCCAGCAGTGAAGGGGGGGGCCGGTCTTCACCCCTCCACTTT. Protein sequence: CASSEGGGRSSPLHF.

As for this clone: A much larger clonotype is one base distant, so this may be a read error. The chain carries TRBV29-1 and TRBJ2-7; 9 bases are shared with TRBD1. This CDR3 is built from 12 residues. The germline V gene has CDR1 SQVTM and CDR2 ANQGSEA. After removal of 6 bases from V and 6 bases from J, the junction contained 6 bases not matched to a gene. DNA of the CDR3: TGCAGCGTCGGACAGGGGTGGGCCGAGCAGTACTTC. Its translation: CSVGQGWAEQYF.